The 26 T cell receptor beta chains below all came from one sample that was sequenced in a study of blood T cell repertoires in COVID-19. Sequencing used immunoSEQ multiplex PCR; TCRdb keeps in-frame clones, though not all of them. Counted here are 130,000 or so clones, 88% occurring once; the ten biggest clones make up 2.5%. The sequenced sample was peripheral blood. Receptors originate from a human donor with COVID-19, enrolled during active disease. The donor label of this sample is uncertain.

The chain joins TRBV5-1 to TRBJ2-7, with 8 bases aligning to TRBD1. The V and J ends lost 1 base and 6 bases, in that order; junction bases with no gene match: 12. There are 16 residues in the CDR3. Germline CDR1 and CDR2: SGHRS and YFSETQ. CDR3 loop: CASSLRGQGGLREQYF. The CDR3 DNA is TGCGCCAGCAGCTTGAGAGGACAGGGAGGACTTCGCGAGCAGTACTTC.

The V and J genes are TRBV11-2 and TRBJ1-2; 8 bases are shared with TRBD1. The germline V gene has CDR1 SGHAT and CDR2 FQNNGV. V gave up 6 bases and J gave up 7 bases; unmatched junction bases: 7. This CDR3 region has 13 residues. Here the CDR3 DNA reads TGTGCCAGCAGGGACGGGACAGGTCGTGGCTACACCTTC. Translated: CASRDGTGRGYTF.

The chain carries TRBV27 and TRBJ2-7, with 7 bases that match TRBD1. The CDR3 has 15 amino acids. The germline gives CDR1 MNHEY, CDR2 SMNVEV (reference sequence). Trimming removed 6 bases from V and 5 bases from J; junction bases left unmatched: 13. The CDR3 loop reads CASSSITGEIHEQYF. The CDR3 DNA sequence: TGTGCCAGCAGCTCTATCACAGGGGAAATCCACGAGCAGTACTTC.

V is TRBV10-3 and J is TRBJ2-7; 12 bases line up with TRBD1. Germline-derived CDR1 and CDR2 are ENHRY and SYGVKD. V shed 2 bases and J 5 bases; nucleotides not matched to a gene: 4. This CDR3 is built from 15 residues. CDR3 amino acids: CAISEPGQGANEQYF. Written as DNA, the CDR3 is TGTGCCATCAGTGAGCCGGGACAGGGGGCAAACGAGCAGTACTTC.

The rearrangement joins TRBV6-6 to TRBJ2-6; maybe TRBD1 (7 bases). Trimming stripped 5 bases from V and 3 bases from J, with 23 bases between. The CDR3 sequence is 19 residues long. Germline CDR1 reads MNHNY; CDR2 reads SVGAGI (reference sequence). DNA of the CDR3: TGTGCCAGCAGTCCCCGTTGGAGGGGGCTAACAATTGGGGCCAACGTCCTGACTTTC. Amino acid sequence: CASSPRWRGLTIGANVLTF.

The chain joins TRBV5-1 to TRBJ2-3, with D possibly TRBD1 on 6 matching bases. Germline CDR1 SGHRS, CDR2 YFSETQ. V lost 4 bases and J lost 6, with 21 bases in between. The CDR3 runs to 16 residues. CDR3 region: CASSITPGAGGDTQYF. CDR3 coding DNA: TGCGCCAGCAGCATCACCCCAGGGGCCGGTGGTGATACGCAGTATTTT.

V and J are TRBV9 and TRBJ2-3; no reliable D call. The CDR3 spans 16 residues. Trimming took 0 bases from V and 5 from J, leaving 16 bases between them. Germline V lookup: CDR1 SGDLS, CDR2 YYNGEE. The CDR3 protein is CASSVEPPPGKDTQYF. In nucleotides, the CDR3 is TGTGCCAGCAGCGTAGAACCCCCCCCAGGTAAAGATACGCAGTATTTT.

For the CDR3, the DNA is TGTGCCTGGCTTACTGACTATGTGACCGGGGAGCTGTTTTTT. Its translation: CAWLTDYVTGELFF. The rearrangement links TRBV30 to TRBJ2-2; tentatively, D is TRBD2 (5 bases). With 5 bases removed from V and 5 bases from J, the gap between germline ends came to 15 bases. The CDR3 contains 14 residues. The germline V gene encodes CDR1 GTSNPN and CDR2 SVGIG (reference sequence).

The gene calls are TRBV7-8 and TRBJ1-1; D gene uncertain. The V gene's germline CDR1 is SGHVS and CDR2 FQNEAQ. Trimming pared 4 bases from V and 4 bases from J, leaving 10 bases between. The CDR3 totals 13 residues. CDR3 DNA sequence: TGTGCCAGCAGCTCCAGGTTTGCCACTGAAGCTTTCTTT. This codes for CASSSRFATEAFF.

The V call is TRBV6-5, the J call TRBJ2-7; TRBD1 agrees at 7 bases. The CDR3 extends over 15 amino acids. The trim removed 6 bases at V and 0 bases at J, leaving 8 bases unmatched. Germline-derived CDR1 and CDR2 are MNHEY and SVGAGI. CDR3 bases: TGTGCCAGCAGGTGGGACAGCCTAGACTCCTACGAGCAGTACTTC. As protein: CASRWDSLDSYEQYF.

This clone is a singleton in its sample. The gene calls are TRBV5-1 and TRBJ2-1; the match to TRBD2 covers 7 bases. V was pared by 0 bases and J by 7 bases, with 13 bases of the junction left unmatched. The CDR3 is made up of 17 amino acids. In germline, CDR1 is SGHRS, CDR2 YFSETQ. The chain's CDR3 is CASSLEGASGDWNEQFF. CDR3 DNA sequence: TGCGCCAGCAGCTTGGAAGGTGCGAGCGGGGATTGGAATGAGCAGTTCTTC.

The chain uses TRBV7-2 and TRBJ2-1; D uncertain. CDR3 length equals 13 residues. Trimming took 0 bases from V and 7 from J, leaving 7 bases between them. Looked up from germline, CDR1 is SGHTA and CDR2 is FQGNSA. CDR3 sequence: CASSLAHQNEQFF. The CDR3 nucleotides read TGTGCCAGCAGCTTAGCCCATCAAAATGAGCAGTTCTTC. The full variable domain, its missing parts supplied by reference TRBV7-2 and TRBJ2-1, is GAGVSQSPSNKVTEKGKDVELRCDPISGHTALYWYRQSLGQGLEFLIYFQGNSAPDKSGLPSDRFSAERTGGSVSTLTIQRTQQEDSAVYLCASSLAHQNEQFFGPGTRLTVL.

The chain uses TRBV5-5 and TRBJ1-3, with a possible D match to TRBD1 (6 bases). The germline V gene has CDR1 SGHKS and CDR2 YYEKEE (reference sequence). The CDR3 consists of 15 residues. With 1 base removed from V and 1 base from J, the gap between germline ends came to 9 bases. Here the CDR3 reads CASSLPGASGNTIYF. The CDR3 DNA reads TGTGCCAGCAGCTTGCCAGGGGCGTCTGGAAACACCATATATTTT.

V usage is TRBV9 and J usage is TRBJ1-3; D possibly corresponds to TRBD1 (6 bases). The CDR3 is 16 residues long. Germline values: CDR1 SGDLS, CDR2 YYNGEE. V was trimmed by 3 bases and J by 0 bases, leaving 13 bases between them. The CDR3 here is CASSAGTFLSGNTIYF. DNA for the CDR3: TGTGCCAGCAGCGCCGGGACATTCCTCTCTGGAAACACCATATATTTT.

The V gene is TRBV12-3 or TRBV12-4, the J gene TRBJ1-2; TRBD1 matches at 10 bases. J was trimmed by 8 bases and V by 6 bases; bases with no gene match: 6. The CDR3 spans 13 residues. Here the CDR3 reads CASSPDRGDGYTF. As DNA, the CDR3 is TGTGCCAGCAGCCCGGACAGGGGGGACGGCTACACCTTC.

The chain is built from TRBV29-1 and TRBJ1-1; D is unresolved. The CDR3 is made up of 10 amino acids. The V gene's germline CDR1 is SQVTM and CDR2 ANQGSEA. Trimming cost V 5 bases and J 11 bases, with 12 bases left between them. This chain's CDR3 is CSVRETGAFF. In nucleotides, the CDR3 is TGCAGCGTTCGGGAGACGGGGGCTTTCTTT. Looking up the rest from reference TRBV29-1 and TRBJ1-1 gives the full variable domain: SAVISQKPSRDICQRGTSLTIQCQVDSQVTMMFWYRQQPGQSLTLIATANQGSEATYESGFVIDKFPISRPNLTFSTLTVSNMSPEDSSIYLCSVRETGAFFGQGTRLTVV.

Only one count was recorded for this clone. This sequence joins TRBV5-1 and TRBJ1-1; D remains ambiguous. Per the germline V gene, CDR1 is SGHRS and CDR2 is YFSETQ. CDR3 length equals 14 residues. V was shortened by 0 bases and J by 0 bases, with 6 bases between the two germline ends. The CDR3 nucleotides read TGCGCCAGCAGCTTGGCAGGCATGAACACTGAAGCTTTCTTT. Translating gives CASSLAGMNTEAFF. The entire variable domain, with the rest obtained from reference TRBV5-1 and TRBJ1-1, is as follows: KAGVTQTPRYLIKTRGQQVTLSCSPISGHRSVSWYQQTPGQGLQFLFEYFSETQRNKGNFPGRFSGRQFSNSRSEMNVSTLELGDSALYLCASSLAGMNTEAFFGQGTRLTVV.

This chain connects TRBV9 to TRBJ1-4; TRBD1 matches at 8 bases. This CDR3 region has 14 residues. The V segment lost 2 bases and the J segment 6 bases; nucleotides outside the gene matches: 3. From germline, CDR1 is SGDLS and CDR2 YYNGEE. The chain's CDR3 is CASSVQGAHEKLFF. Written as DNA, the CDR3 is TGTGCCAGCAGCGTCCAGGGGGCGCATGAAAAACTGTTTTTT.

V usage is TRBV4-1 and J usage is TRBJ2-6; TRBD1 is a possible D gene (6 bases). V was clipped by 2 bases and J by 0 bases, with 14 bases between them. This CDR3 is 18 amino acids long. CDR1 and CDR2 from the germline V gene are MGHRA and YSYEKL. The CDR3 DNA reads TGCGCCAGCAGCCAACAGAGGACAGCCTACTCTGGGGCCAACGTCCTGACTTTC. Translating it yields CASSQQRTAYSGANVLTF.

The CDR3 DNA follows: TGTGCCATCAGTGATTCCGGGGGACAGGGTAATGGCTACACCTTC. Translated, it gives CAISDSGGQGNGYTF. J is TRBJ1-2 and V is TRBV10-3; the match to TRBD1 covers 9 bases. V trimming: 3 bases; J trimming: 6 bases; junction bases outside the gene matches: 8. The length of the CDR3 is 15 residues. Germline lookup yields CDR1 ENHRY and CDR2 SYGVKD.

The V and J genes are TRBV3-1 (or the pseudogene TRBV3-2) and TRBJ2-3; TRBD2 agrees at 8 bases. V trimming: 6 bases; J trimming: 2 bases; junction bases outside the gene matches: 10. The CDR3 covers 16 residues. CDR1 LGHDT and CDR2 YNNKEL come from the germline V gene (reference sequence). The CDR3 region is CASRLGLAGSTDTQYF. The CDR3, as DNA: TGTGCCAGCAGACTTGGGCTAGCGGGCTCCACAGATACGCAGTATTTT.

CDR3 residues: CASSPLAFNTGELFF. CDR3 DNA sequence: TGTGCCAGCAGCCCACTAGCGTTTAACACCGGGGAGCTGTTTTTT. The chain joins TRBV7-9 to TRBJ2-2; 7 positions match TRBD2. Per germline, CDR1 SEHNR and CDR2 FQNEAQ (reference sequence). The CDR3 extends over 15 amino acids. The V and J ends lost 5 bases and 2 bases, in that order; junction bases with no gene match: 5.

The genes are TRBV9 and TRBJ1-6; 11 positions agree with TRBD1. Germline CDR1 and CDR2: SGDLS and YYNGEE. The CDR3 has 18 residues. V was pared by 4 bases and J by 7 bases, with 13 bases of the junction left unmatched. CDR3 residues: CASSLTSSRDRGNSPLHF. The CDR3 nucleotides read TGTGCCAGCAGCCTAACCTCGTCTCGGGACAGGGGGAATTCACCCCTCCACTTT. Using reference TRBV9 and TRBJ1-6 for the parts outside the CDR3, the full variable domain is DSGVTQTPKHLITATGQRVTLRCSPRSGDLSVYWYQQSLDQGLQFLIQYYNGEERAKGNILERFSAQQFPDLHSELNLSSLELGDSALYFCASSLTSSRDRGNSPLHFGNGTRLTVT.

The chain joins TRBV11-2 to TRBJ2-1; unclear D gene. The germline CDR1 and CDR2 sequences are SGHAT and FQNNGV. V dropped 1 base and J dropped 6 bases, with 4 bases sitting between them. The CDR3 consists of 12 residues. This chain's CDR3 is CASSLGANEQFF. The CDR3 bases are TGTGCCAGCAGCTTAGGGGCCAATGAGCAGTTCTTC. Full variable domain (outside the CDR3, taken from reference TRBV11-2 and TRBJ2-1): EAGVAQSPRYKIIEKRQSVAFWCNPISGHATLYWYQQILGQGPKLLIQFQNNGVVDDSQLPKDRFSAERLKGVDSTLKIQPAKLEDSAVYLCASSLGANEQFFGPGTRLTVL.

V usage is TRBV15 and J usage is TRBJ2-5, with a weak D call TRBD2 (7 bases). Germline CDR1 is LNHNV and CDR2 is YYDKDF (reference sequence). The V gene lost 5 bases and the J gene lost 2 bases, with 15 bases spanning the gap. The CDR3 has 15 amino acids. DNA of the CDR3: TGTGCCACCAGCTCCGGGGGGCAGATACAAGAGACCCAGTACTTC. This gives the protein CATSSGGQIQETQYF.

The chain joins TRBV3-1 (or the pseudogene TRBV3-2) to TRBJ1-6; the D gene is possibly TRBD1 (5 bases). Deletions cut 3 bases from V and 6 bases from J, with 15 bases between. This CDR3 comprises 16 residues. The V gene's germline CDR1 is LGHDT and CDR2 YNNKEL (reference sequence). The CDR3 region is CASSHPGSVLNSPLHF. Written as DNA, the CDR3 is TGTGCCAGCAGCCATCCAGGGTCTGTTCTTAATTCACCCCTCCACTTT.